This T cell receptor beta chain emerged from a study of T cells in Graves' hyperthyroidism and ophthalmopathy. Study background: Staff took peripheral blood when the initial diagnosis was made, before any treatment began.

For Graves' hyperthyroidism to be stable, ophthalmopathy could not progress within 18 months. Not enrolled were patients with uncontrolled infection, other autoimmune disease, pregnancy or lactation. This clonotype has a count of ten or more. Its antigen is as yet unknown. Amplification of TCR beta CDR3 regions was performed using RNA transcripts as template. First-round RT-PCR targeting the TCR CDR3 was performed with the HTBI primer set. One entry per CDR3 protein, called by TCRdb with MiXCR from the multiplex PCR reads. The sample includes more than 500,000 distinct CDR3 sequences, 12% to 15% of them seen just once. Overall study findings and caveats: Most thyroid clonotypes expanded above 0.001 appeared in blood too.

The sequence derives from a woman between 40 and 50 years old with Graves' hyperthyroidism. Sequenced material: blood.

CDR3 nucleotide sequence: TGTGCCATAGGACCCGGCAATCAGCCCCAGCATTTT. Encoded protein: CAIGPGNQPQHF. The chain couples TRBV12-3 or TRBV12-4 to TRBJ1-5; the D is unclear. Trimming pared 10 bases from V and 2 bases from J, leaving 9 bases between. The CDR3 runs 12 residues.